These 23 T cell receptor beta chains originate from one sample sequenced in a study of T-cell reconstitution after alpha-beta-depleted transplantation in children. It was with unique molecular identifiers that the TCRbeta library was prepared. TCRdb reprocessed the PCR reads with MiXCR, giving one entry per CDR3 protein. The sample has hundreds of thousands of distinct CDR3 sequences; under 15% are singletons. The sample consisted of PBMCs, mostly from graft donor cells, taken 360 days after TCRalphabeta/CD19-depleted stem cell transplant. The receptors here all came from a male patient aged 5 to 17 who had a stem cell transplant for acute myeloid leukemia, so the T cells may come from the graft donor.

V is TRBV9 and J is TRBJ2-5, with 7 nucleotides matching TRBD1. The CDR3 is made up of 15 amino acids. Germline CDR1 reads SGDLS; CDR2 reads YYNGEE. V shed 0 bases and J 1 base; nucleotides not matched to a gene: 3. The CDR3 spells CASSVVGTAQETQYF. Here the CDR3 DNA reads TGTGCCAGCAGCGTAGTGGGGACAGCCCAAGAGACCCAGTACTTC.

This clonotype was counted between two and nine times. The chain uses TRBV3-1 and TRBJ2-3; D call uncertain. From germline, CDR1 is LGHDT and CDR2 YNNKEL (reference sequence). Trimming removed 0 bases at V and 8 bases at J, with 12 bases between. CDR3 length equals 14 residues. CDR3 bases: TGTGCCAGCAGCCAAGAATCCGGTCCCGGTACGCAGTATTTT. Protein product: CASSQESGPGTQYF.

This clonotype was seen a handful of times. The chain carries TRBV5-1 and TRBJ1-1; D call uncertain. This CDR3 spans 15 amino acids. V was trimmed by 4 bases and J by 2 bases, leaving 15 bases between them. CDR1 is SGHRS, CDR2 YFSETQ, per germline. The CDR3 coding sequence is TGCGCCAGCAGCATACGAAGCCGGGCCAACACTGAAGCTTTCTTT. Residues: CASSIRSRANTEAFF.

Many counts were recorded for this clonotype. The rearrangement links TRBV5-6 to TRBJ2-1; no clear D. Per germline, CDR1 SGHDT and CDR2 YYEEEE. V was pared by 4 bases and J by 7 bases, with 6 bases between. The CDR3 has 11 residues. The CDR3 bases are TGTGCCAGCAGCCAAAGGAATGAGCAGTTCTTC. It translates to CASSQRNEQFF. Full variable domain (remainder filled in from reference TRBV5-6 and TRBJ2-1): DAGVTQSPTHLIKTRGQQVTLRCSPKSGHDTVSWYQQALGQGPQFIFQYYEEEERQRGNFPDRFSGHQFPNYSSELNVNALLLGDSALYLCASSQRNEQFFGPGTRLTVL.

This clonotype turned up a few times. The chain couples TRBV2 to TRBJ2-7; no clear D. The V end was cut by 2 bases, the J end by 4 bases, with 12 bases between. The germline gives CDR1 SNHLY, CDR2 FYNNEI. CDR3 length: 14 amino acids. In nucleotides, the CDR3 is TGTGCCAGCAGTGAACAGGCCCTTGGGTACGAGCAGTACTTC. Its protein is CASSEQALGYEQYF.

This clonotype was counted only a few times. The CDR3 region has the DNA TGCGCCAGCAGCCAAGTGGGGGGCGGGAGCTCCTACGAGCAGTACTTC. Translation gives CASSQVGGGSSYEQYF. The chain uses TRBV4-3 and TRBJ2-7; D is possibly TRBD2 (7 bases). The CDR3 length is 16 residues. Trimming shortened V by 1 base and J by 0 bases, and 13 bases separated the two germline ends. Germline CDR1 is LGHNA and CDR2 is YSLEER.

This clonotype was recorded at least ten times. The V and J genes are TRBV11-2 and TRBJ2-5, with 9 nucleotides matching TRBD2. The junction had 17 bases not matched to a gene; V was cut back by 1 base and J by 2 bases. The CDR3 has 20 amino acids. CDR1 SGHAT and CDR2 FQNNGV come from the germline V gene. CDR3 nucleotide sequence: TGTGCCAGCAGCTTAGGGGCAATCCCTTGGGCTAGCGGGGAACAAGAGACCCAGTACTTC. As protein: CASSLGAIPWASGEQETQYF.

The chain couples TRBV29-1 to TRBJ2-2; D perhaps matches TRBD1 (6 bases). The CDR3 loop spans 13 amino acids. V was cut by 4 bases and J by 5 bases, with 11 bases left in between. Germline-derived CDR1 and CDR2 are SQVTM and ANQGSEA. The CDR3 sequence: CSVARTGTGELFF. The CDR3 DNA reads TGCAGCGTTGCCAGAACAGGGACCGGGGAGCTGTTTTTT.

This sequence joins TRBV20-1 and TRBJ1-2; D possibly corresponds to TRBD1 (5 bases). The CDR3 runs 12 residues. Germline V gene data show CDR1 as DFQATT and CDR2 as SNEGSKA (reference sequence). The V end was cut by 6 bases, the J end by 7 bases, with 15 bases between. CDR3 loop: CSAGQGLGGYTF. CDR3 bases: TGCAGTGCGGGGCAGGGTCTGGGTGGCTACACCTTC.

The chain employs TRBV30 and TRBJ1-2; 12 bases fit TRBD1. Germline V lookup: CDR1 GTSNPN, CDR2 SVGIG (reference sequence). The CDR3 extends over 15 amino acids. Trimming took 2 bases from V and 4 from J; bases not matched to a gene: 5. CDR3 nucleotides: TGTGCCTGGAGTCCTGGGACAGGGGGCGGCTATGGCTACACCTTC. Translation: CAWSPGTGGGYGYTF.

This rearrangement joins TRBV4-2 to TRBJ2-7; D gene unclear. Germline V lookup: CDR1 LGHNA, CDR2 YNFKEQ. The CDR3 consists of 13 residues. The V gene lost 1 base and the J gene lost 3 bases, with 7 bases spanning the gap. The DNA of the CDR3 is TGTGCCAGCAGCCAAGGACTTATCTACGAGCAGTACTTC. This sequence encodes CASSQGLIYEQYF.

This clonotype came up a few times. The CDR3 DNA is TGTGCCAGCAGCATGCCGGGACAGCCCTACGAGCAGTACTTC. Translating gives CASSMPGQPYEQYF. The V call is TRBV7-8, the J call TRBJ2-7, with 7 bases that match TRBD1. After removal of 5 bases from V and 2 bases from J, the junction contained 6 bases not matched to a gene. This CDR3 comprises 14 residues. The germline gives CDR1 SGHVS, CDR2 FQNEAQ.

This chain joins TRBV10-3 and TRBJ1-2; perhaps TRBD1 as D (5 bases). The V and J ends lost 6 bases and 2 bases respectively, with 10 bases between them. Per germline, CDR1 ENHRY and CDR2 SYGVKD. This CDR3 spans 13 amino acids. CDR3 bases: TGTGCCATCAGCCGGGACTTAAACTATGGCTACACCTTC. It encodes CAISRDLNYGYTF.

The chain is built from TRBV12-3 or TRBV12-4 and TRBJ2-4; D possibly corresponds to TRBD1 (5 bases). The ends were cut back, 2 bases at V and 8 bases at J, with 16 bases in the middle. The CDR3 extends over 15 amino acids. CDR3 nucleotides: TGTGCCAGCAGTTTAAGGGCTAGGGGCCTGCACATTCAGTACTTC. It translates to CASSLRARGLHIQYF.

There are a few counts of this clonotype. V and J are TRBV27 and TRBJ2-1, with D possibly matching TRBD2 (7 bases). CDR1 and CDR2 from the germline V gene are MNHEY and SMNVEV (reference sequence). This CDR3 region has 15 residues. V was cut by 6 bases and J by 4 bases, with 16 bases left in between. The CDR3, as DNA: TGTGCCAGCAGCCGAGGGGGGGGCCTATACAATGAGCAGTTCTTC. The encoded protein is CASSRGGGLYNEQFF.

The chain employs TRBV11-1 and TRBJ2-1; 11 bases align to TRBD2. This CDR3 is built from 18 residues. From germline, CDR1 is SGHAT and CDR2 FQDESV (reference sequence). V shed 2 bases, J shed 5 bases, and the junction held 11 bases outside the gene matches. This CDR3 reads CASSLKGLAVPINNEQFF. CDR3 DNA sequence: TGTGCCAGCAGCTTAAAGGGACTAGCGGTTCCTATTAACAATGAGCAGTTCTTC.

This clonotype has a handful of counts. The rearrangement links TRBV20-1 to TRBJ2-1; 13 nucleotides agree with TRBD2. CDR1 DFQATT and CDR2 SNEGSKA come from the germline V gene (reference sequence). The CDR3 runs to 16 residues. With 3 bases clipped from V and 7 bases from J, the junction kept 9 bases outside the gene matches. CDR3 coding DNA: TGCAGTGCTAGCCGGACTAGCGGGGGTGATCAGAATGAGCAGTTCTTC. Translated, it gives CSASRTSGGDQNEQFF.

The chain is built from TRBV15 and TRBJ2-3; TRBD2 agrees at 9 bases. The V and J ends lost 0 bases and 6 bases, in that order; junction bases with no gene match: 10. This CDR3 comprises 17 residues. CDR1 is LNHNV, CDR2 YYDKDF, per germline (reference sequence). The CDR3 is CATSRDFGGRAHDTQYF. CDR3 DNA: TGTGCCACCAGCAGAGATTTTGGCGGGAGGGCCCACGATACGCAGTATTTT.

Concerning this clonotype itself: A read error may be the cause here, since a much bigger clone is one base away. V and J are TRBV7-2 and TRBJ2-1; D remains unclear. The germline gives CDR1 SGHTA, CDR2 FQGNSA. CDR3 length: 16 residues. CDR3 amino acids: CASSLASPSSYDEQFF. CDR3 coding DNA: TGTGCCAGCAGCTTAGCGAGTCCGAGCTCCTACGATGAGCAGTTCTTC.

This clonotype came up many times. The rearrangement links TRBV9 to TRBJ2-7; 10 nucleotides align to TRBD2. The CDR3 length is 15 residues. Trimming took 0 bases from V and 2 from J; bases not matched to a gene: 2. Germline V lookup: CDR1 SGDLS, CDR2 YYNGEE. Written as DNA, the CDR3 is TGTGCCAGCAGCGTAGGAAGCGGGAGGGCCTACGAGCAGTACTTC. Translation gives CASSVGSGRAYEQYF.

As to this clonotype: One base away lies a much larger clone, so this may be a sequencing read error. The CDR3 does not end in the conserved phenylalanine or tryptophan, so this is likely a read error. This chain connects TRBV29-1 to TRBJ2-7; 11 positions match TRBD2. The junction had 4 bases not matched to a gene; V was cut back by 7 bases and J by 2 bases. The CDR3 sequence is 13 residues long. Germline lookup yields CDR1 SQVTM and CDR2 ANQGSEA. The CDR3 DNA reads TGCAGCGCTAGACTAGCGGGAACCTACGAGCAGTACCTC. Its protein product is CSARLAGTYEQYL.

In this sample, this clonotype turned up a few times. The chain joins TRBV5-5 to TRBJ2-3; perhaps TRBD2 as D (6 bases). The V gene's germline CDR1 is SGHKS and CDR2 YYEKEE (reference sequence). The CDR3 spans 14 residues. Trimming cost V 3 bases and J 4 bases, with 12 bases left between them. CDR3 loop: CASSYSGTPDTQYF. DNA for the CDR3: TGTGCCAGCAGCTATTCCGGGACTCCAGATACGCAGTATTTT.

This chain uses TRBV28 with TRBJ1-1; D not certain. The V gene lost 6 bases and the J gene lost 0 bases, with 23 bases spanning the gap. The germline CDR1 and CDR2 sequences are MDHEN and SYDVKM. This CDR3 region has 18 residues. CDR3 loop: CASRARVGGFLMNTEAFF. CDR3 bases: TGTGCCAGCAGAGCGAGGGTCGGAGGCTTTCTTATGAACACTGAAGCTTTCTTT. The complete variable domain, with remaining parts taken from reference TRBV28 and TRBJ1-1, reads DVKVTQSSRYLVKRTGEKVFLECVQDMDHENMFWYRQDPGLGLRLIYFSYDVKMKEKGDIPEGYSVSREKKERFSLILESASTNQTSMYLCASRARVGGFLMNTEAFFGQGTRLTVV.